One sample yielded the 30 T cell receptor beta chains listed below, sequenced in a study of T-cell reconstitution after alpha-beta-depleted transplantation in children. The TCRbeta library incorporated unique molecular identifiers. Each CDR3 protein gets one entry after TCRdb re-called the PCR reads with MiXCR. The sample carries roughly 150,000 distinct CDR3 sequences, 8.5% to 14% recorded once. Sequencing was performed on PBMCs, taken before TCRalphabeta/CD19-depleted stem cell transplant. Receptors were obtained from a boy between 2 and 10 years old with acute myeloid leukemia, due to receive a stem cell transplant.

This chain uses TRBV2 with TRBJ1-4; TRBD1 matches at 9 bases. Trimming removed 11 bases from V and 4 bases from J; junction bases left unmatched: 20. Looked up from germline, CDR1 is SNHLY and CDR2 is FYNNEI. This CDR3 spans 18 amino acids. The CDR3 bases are TGTGCCTGCTGTTTAGAGATGACAGGGGGGGGGTTTAATGAAAAACTGTTTTTT. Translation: CACCLEMTGGGFNEKLFF.

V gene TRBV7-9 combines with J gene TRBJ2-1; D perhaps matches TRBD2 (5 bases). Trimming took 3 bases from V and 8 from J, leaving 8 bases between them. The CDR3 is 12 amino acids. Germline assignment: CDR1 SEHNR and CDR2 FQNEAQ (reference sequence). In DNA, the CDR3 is TGTGCCAGCAGCTTGGGTAGCGATGAGCAGTTCTTC. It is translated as CASSLGSDEQFF.

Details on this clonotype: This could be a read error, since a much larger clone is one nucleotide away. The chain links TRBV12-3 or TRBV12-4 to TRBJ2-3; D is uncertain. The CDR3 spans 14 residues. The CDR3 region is CASSLSLLTDAQYF. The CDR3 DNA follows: TGTGCCAGCAGTTTATCGCTCCTCACAGATGCGCAGTATTTT.

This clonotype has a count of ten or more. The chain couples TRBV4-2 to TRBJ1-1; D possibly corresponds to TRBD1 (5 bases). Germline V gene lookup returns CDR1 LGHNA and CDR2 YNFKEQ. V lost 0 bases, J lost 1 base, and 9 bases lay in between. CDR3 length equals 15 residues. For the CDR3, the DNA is TGTGCCAGCAGCCAAGAAAATCAGGGGAACACTGAAGCTTTCTTT. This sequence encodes CASSQENQGNTEAFF.

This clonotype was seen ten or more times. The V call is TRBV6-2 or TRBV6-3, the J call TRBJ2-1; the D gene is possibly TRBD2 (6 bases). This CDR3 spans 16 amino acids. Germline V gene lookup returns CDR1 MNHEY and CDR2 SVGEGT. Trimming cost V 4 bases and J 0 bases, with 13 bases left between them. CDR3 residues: CASSSSRESSYNEQFF. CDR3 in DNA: TGTGCCAGCAGTTCGAGTCGGGAGAGCTCCTACAATGAGCAGTTCTTC.

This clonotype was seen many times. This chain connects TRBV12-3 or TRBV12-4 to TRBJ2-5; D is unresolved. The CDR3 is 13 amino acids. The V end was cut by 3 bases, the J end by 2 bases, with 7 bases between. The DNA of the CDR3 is TGTGCCAGCAGTTTCAGCTTACAAGAGACCCAGTACTTC. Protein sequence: CASSFSLQETQYF.

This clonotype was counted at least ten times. CDR3 nucleotide sequence: TGTGCCAGCAGCTCCTCTCCCCAGTATGAGCAGTTCTTC. Translated: CASSSSPQYEQFF. The chain joins TRBV7-8 to TRBJ2-1; D ambiguous. In germline, CDR1 is SGHVS, CDR2 FQNEAQ. The CDR3 covers 13 residues. The V end lost 4 bases, the J end lost 8 bases, and 12 bases lay between the germline ends.

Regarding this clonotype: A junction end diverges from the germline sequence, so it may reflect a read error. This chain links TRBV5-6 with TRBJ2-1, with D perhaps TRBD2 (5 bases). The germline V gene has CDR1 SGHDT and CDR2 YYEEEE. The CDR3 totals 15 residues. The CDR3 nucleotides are TGTGTCAGCAGCTTTTCTGTTGGTCTAGCCGATGAGCAGTTCTTC. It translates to CVSSFSVGLADEQFF.

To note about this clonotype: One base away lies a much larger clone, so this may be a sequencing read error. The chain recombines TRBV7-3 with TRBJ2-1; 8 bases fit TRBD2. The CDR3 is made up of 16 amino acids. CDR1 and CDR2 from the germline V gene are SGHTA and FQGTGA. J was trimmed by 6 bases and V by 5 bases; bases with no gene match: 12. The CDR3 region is CASSPLTGGPLNEQFF. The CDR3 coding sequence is TGTGCCAGCAGCCCCCTAACGGGAGGGCCCCTCAATGAGCAGTTCTTC. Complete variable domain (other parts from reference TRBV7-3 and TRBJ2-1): GAGVSQTPSNKVTEKGKYVELRCDPISGHTALYWYRQSLGQGPEFLIYFQGTGAADDSGLPNDRFFAVRPEGSVSTLKIQRTERGDSAVYLCASSPLTGGPLNEQFFGPGTRLTVL.

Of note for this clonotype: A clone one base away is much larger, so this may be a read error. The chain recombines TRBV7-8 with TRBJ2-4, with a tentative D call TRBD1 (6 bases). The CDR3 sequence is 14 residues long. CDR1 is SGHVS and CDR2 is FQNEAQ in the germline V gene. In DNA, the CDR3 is TGTGCCAGCAGCTTGGACAGAGTTTTGGGGATTCCGTACTTC. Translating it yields CASSLDRVLGIPYF.

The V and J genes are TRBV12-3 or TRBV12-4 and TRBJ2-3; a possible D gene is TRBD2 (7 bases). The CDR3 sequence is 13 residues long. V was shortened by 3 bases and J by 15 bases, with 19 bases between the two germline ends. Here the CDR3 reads CASSLGGAQIRYF. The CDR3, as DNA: TGTGCCAGCAGTTTGGGGGGGGCGCAGATACGCTATTTT.

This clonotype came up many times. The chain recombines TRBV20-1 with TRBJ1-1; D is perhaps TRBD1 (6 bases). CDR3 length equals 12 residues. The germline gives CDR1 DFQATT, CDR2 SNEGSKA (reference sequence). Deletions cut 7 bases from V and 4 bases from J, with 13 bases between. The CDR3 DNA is TGCAGTGTCCCTTCACAGGGCACTGAAGCTTTCTTT. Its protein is CSVPSQGTEAFF.

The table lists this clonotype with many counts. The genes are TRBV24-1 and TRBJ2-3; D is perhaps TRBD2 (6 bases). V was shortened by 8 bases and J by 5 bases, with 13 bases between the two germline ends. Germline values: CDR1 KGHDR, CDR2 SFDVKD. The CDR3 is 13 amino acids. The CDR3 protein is CATMIAGQDTQYF. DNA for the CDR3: TGTGCCACCATGATCGCGGGGCAAGATACGCAGTATTTT.

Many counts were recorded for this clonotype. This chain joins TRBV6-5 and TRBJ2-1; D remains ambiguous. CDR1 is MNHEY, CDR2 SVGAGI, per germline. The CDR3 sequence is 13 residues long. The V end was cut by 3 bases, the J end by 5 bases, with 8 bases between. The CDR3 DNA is TGTGCCAGCAGTTATTTCGGAGACAATGAGCAGTTCTTC. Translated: CASSYFGDNEQFF.

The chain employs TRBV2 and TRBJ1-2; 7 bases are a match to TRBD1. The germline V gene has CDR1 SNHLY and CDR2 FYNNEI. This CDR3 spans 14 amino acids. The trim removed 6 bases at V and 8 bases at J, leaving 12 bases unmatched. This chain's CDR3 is CASRTTGTLRGYTF. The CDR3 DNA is TGTGCCAGCAGGACGACAGGGACCCTACGGGGCTACACCTTC.

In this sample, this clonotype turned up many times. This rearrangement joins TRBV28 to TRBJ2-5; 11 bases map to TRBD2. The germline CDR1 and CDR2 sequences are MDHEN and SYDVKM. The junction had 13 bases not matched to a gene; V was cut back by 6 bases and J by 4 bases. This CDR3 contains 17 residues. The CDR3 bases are TGTGCCAGCAGCCCCTTTAGCGGGGGGGCAGTTCGAGAGACCCAGTACTTC. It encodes CASSPFSGGAVRETQYF.

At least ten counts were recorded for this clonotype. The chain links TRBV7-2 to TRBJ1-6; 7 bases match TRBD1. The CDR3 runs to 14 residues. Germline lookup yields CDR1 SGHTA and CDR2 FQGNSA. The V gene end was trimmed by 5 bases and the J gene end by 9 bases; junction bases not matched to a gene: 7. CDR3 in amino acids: CASSRTGPSSPLHF. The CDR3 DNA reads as TGTGCCAGCAGCCGGACAGGTCCCAGTTCACCCCTCCACTTT.

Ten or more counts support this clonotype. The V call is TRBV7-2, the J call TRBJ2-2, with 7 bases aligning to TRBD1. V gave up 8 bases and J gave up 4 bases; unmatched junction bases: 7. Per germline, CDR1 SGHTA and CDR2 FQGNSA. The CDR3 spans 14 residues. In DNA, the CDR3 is TGTGCCAGCGGTCGACAGGGTGTCACCGGGGAGCTGTTTTTT. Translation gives CASGRQGVTGELFF.

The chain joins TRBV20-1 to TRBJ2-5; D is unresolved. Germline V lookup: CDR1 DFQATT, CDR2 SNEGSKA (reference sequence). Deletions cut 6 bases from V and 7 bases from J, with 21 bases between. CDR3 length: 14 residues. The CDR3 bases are TGCAGTGCCCCCCGAGAGCCTTTTATCGGGACCCAGTACTTC. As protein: CSAPREPFIGTQYF.

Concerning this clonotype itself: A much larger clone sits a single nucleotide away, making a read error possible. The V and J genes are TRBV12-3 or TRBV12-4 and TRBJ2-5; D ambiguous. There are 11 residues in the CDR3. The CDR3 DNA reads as TGTGCCAGCAGTTCCCACGAGACCCAGTCCTTC. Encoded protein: CASSSHETQSF.

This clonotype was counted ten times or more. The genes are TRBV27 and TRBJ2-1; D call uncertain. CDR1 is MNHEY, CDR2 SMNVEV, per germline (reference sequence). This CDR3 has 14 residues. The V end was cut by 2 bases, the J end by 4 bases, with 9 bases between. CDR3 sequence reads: CASSLGYGYNEQFF. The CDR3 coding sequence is TGTGCCAGCAGTTTAGGCTATGGATACAATGAGCAGTTCTTC.

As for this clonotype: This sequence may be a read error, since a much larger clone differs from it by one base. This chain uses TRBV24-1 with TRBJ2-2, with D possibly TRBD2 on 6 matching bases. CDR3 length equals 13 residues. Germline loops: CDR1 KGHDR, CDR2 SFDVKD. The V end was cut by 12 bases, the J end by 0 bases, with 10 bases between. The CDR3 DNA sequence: TGTGCCTACCGACTAGCGAACACCGGGGAGCTGTTTTTT. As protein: CAYRLANTGELFF.

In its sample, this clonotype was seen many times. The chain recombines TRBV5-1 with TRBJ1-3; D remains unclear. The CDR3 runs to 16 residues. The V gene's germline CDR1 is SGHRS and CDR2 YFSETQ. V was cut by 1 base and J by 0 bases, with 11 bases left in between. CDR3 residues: CASSLLPGDSGNTIYF. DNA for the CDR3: TGCGCCAGCAGCTTGCTACCCGGGGACTCTGGAAACACCATATATTTT.

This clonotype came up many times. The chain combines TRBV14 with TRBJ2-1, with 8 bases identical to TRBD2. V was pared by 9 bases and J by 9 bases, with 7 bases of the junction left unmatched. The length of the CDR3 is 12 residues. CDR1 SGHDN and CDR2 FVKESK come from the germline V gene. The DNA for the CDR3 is TGTGCCAGTAGTCCCCGGGGGGGTGAGCAGTTCTTC. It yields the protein CASSPRGGEQFF.

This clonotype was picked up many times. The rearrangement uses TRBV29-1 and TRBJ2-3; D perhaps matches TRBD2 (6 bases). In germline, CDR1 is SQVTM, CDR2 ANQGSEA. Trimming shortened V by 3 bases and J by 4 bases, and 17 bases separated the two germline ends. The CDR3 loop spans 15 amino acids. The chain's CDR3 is CSVEKAGTTADTQYF. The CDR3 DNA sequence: TGCAGCGTTGAGAAGGCGGGAACAACGGCAGATACGCAGTATTTT.

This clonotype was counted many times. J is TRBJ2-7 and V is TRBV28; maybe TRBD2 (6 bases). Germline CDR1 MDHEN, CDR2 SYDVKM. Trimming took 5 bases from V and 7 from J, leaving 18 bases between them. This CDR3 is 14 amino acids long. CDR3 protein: CASSPPLGREEQYF. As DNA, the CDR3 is TGTGCCAGCAGTCCACCCCTGGGACGGGAGGAGCAGTACTTC. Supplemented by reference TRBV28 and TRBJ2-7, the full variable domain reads DVKVTQSSRYLVKRTGEKVFLECVQDMDHENMFWYRQDPGLGLRLIYFSYDVKMKEKGDIPEGYSVSREKKERFSLILESASTNQTSMYLCASSPPLGREEQYFGPGTRLTVT.

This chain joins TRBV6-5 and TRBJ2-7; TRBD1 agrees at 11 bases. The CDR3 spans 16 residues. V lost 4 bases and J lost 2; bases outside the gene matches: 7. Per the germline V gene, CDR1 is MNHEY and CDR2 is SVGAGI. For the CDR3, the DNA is TGTGCCAGCAGTTTAAGCCCGGGACAGGGGGCCTACGAGCAGTACTTC. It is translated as CASSLSPGQGAYEQYF.

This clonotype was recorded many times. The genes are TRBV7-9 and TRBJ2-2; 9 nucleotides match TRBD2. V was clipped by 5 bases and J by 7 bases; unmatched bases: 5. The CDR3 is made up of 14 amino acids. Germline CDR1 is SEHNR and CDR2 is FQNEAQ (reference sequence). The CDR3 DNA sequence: TGTGCCAGCAGCCCTAGCGGGGTGATCGGGGAGCTGTTTTTT. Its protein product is CASSPSGVIGELFF.

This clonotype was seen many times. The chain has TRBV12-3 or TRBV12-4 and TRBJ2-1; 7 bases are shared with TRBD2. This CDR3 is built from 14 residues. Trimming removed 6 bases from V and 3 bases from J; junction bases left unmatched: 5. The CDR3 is CASSLADVYNEQFF. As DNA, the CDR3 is TGTGCCAGCAGCCTAGCGGACGTCTACAATGAGCAGTTCTTC.

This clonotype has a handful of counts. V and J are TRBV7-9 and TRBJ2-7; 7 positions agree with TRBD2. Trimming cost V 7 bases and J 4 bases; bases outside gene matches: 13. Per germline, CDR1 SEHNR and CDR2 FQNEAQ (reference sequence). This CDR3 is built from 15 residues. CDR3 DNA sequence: TGTGCCAGCATCCTAGCGGCATCAGACGTGTACGAGCAGTACTTC. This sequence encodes CASILAASDVYEQYF.